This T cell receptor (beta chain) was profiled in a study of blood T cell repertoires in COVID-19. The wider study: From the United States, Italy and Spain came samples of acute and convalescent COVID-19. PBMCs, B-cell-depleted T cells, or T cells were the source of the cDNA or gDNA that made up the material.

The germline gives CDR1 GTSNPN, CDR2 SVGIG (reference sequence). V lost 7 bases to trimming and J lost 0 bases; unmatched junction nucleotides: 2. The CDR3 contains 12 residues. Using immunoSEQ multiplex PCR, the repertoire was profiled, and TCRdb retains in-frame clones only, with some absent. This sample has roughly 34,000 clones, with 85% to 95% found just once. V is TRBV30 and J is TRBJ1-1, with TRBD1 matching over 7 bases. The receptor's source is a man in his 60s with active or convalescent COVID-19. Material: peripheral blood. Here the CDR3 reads CASDRVNTEAFF. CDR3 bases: TGTGCCTCCGACAGGGTGAACACTGAAGCTTTCTTT.